This entry is about one T cell receptor beta chain. The data were obtained in a study of monozygotic twins with inflammatory bowel disease. TCRdb reprocessed the 5' RACE reads and reports one entry per CDR3 protein, with no DNA. This listing includes 310,000 or so distinct CDR3 sequences. CDR1 and CDR2 from the germline V gene are SEHNR and FQNEAQ (reference sequence). The length of the CDR3 is 15 residues. V is TRBV7-9 and J is TRBJ1-2; TCRdb indicates TRBD1, and absent DNA this call remains unverified. The sample consisted of blood. The source of this sequence is a human donor with ulcerative colitis or Crohn's disease, or a healthy co-twin of an affected twin (not recorded which). The CDR3 is CASSAHVGTDYGYTF.